The entry that follows covers one T cell receptor (beta chain) sequence. This record belongs to a study of blood T cell repertoires in COVID-19. Overall study context: The United States, Italy and Spain were the sources of the acute and convalescent COVID-19 samples. T cells, B-cell-depleted T cells, or PBMCs provided the cDNA or gDNA that served as material.

Clinical history as reported by participants underpinned cohort assignment. Symptom resolution, clearance, or two negative PCRs marked the recovered donors of Cohort 3. Assay: immunoSEQ multiplex PCR; the TCRdb copy retains only in-frame clones and omits some. The sample lists fewer than 250,000 clones, about 83% seen once, with 5.5% to 7.5% in the top ten. V was shortened by 1 base and J by 4 bases, with 8 bases between the two germline ends. CDR1 and CDR2 from the germline V gene are MNHEY and SVGEGT. The CDR3 has 14 amino acids. The chain joins TRBV6-2 or TRBV6-3 to TRBJ1-5, with D unresolved. This clonotype was sampled from a woman between 35 and 50 years old who had recovered from COVID-19. The material sequenced was PBMCs or T cells enriched from blood (not recorded which). The chain's CDR3 is CASSYWTINQPQHF. The CDR3, as DNA: TGTGCCAGCAGTTACTGGACTATAAATCAGCCCCAGCATTTT.